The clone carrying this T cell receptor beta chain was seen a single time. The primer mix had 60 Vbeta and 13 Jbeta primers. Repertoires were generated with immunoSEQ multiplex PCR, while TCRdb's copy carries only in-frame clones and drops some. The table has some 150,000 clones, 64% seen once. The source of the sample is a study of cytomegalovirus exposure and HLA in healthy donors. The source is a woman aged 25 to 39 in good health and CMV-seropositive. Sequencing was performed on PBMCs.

CDR3 coding DNA: TGTGCCAGCTCACGGACAGCAACTAATGAAAAACTGTTTTTT. Residues: CASSRTATNEKLFF. V usage is TRBV18 and J usage is TRBJ1-4; tentative D call: TRBD1 (6 bases). From germline, CDR1 is KGHSH and CDR2 LQKENI. The CDR3 consists of 14 residues. V lost 4 bases to trimming and J lost 0 bases, with 6 bases between them.